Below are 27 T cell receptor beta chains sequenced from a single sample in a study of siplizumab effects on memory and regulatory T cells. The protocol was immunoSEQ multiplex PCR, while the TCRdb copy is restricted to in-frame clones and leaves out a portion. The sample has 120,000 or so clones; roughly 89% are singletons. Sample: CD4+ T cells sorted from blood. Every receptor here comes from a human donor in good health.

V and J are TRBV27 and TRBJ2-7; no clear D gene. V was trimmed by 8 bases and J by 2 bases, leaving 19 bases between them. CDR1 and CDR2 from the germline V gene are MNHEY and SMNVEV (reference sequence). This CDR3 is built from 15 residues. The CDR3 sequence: CASPPQRHSPYEQYF. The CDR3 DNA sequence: TGTGCCAGCCCCCCCCAACGGCACAGTCCCTACGAGCAGTACTTC.

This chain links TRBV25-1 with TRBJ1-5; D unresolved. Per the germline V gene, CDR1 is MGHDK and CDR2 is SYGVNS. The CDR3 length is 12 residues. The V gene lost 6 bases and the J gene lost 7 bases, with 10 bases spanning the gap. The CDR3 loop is CASRKGDQPQHF. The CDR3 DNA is TGTGCCAGCAGGAAGGGCGACCAGCCCCAGCATTTT.

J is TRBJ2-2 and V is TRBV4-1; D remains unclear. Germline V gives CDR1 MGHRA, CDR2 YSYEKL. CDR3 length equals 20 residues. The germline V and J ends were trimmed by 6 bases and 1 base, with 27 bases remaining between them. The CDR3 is CASRAIRRNGYPKNTGELFF. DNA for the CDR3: TGCGCCAGCAGAGCCATCCGTCGAAACGGATACCCGAAGAACACCGGGGAGCTGTTTTTT.

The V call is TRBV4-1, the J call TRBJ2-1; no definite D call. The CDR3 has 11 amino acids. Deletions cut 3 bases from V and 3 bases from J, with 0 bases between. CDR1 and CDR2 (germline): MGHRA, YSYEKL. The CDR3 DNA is TGCGCCAGCAGCCACTACAATGAGCAGTTCTTC. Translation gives CASSHYNEQFF.

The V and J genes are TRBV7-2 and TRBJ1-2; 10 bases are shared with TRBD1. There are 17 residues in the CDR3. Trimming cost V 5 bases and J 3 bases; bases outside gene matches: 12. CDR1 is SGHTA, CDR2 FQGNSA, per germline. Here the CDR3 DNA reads TGTGCCAGCAGCCAATCCTTGACAGGGGGCGCTTACTATGGCTACACCTTC. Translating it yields CASSQSLTGGAYYGYTF.

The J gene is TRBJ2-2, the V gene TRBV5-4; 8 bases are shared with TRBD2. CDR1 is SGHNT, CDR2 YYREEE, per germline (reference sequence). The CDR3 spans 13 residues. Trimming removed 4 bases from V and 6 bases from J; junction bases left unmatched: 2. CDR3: CASSPGGPGELFF. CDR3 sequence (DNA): TGTGCCAGCAGCCCGGGGGGGCCCGGGGAGCTGTTTTTT.

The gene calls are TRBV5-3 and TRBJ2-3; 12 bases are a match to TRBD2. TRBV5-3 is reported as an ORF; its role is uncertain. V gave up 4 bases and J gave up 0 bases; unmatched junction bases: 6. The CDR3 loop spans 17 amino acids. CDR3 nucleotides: TGTGCCAGAAGCGAACTGGGGACTAGCGGGAGCACAGATACGCAGTATTTT. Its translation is CARSELGTSGSTDTQYF.

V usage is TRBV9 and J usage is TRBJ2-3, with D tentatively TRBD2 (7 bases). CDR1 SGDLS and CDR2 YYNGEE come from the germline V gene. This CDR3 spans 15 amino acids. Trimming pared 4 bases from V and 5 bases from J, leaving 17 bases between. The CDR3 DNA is TGTGCCAGCAGCCTTGCCGGGGGGCAGGTAGATACGCAGTATTTT. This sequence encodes CASSLAGGQVDTQYF.

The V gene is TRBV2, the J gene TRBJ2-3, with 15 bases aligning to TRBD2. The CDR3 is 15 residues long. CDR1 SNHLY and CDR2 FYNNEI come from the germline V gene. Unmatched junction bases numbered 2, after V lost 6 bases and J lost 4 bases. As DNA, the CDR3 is TGTGCCAGCAGGGGACTAGCGGGAGGTGCAGATACGCAGTATTTT. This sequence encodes CASRGLAGGADTQYF. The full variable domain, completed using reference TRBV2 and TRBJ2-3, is EPEVTQTPSHQVTQMGQEVILRCVPISNHLYFYWYRQILGQKVEFLVSFYNNEISEKSEIFDDQFSVERPDGSNFTLKIRSTKLEDSAMYFCASRGLAGGADTQYFGPGTRLTVL.

The DNA of the CDR3 is TGTGCCAGCCTCAGGGACAGGGTAAAGAGCGGGGAGCTGTTTTTT. It is translated as CASLRDRVKSGELFF. The chain employs TRBV28 and TRBJ2-2; 9 bases agree with TRBD1. CDR1 is MDHEN and CDR2 is SYDVKM in the germline V gene. The CDR3 is 15 residues long. Losses at the gene ends were 8 bases for V and 7 bases for J; bases not matched to a gene: 11.

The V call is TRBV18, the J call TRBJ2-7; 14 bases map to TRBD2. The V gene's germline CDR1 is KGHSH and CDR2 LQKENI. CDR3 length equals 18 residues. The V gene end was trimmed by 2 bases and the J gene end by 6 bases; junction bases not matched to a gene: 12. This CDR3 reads CASSPILGLAGGPIEQYF. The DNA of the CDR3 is TGTGCCAGCTCACCAATCCTAGGACTAGCGGGAGGCCCTATCGAGCAGTACTTC.

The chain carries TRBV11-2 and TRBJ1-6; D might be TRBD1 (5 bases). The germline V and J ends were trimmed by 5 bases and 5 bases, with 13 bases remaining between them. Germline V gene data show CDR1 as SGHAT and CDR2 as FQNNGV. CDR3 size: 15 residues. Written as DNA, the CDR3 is TGTGCCAGCAGCCGCTTGGTAGGGGATAATTCACCCCTCCACTTT. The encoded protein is CASSRLVGDNSPLHF. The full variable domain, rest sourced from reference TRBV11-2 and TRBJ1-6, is EAGVAQSPRYKIIEKRQSVAFWCNPISGHATLYWYQQILGQGPKLLIQFQNNGVVDDSQLPKDRFSAERLKGVDSTLKIQPAKLEDSAVYLCASSRLVGDNSPLHFGNGTRLTVT.

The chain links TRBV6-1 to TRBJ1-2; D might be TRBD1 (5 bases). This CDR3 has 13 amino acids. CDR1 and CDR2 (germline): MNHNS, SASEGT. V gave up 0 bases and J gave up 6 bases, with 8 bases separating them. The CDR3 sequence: CASSEAGDDGYTF. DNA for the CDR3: TGTGCCAGCAGTGAAGCAGGGGACGATGGCTACACCTTC.

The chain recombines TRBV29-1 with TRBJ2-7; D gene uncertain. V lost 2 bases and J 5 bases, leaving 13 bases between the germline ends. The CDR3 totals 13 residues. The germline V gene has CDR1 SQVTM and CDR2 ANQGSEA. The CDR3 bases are TGCAGCGTTGAATGGAGACCGGTTGACGAGCAGTACTTC. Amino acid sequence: CSVEWRPVDEQYF.

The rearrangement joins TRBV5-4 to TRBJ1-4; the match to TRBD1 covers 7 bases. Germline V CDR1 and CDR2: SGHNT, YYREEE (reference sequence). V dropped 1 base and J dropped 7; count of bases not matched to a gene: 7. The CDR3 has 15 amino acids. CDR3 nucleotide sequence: TGTGCCAGCAGCTTGACAGGGGTCGGACGTGAAAAACTGTTTTTT. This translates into CASSLTGVGREKLFF.

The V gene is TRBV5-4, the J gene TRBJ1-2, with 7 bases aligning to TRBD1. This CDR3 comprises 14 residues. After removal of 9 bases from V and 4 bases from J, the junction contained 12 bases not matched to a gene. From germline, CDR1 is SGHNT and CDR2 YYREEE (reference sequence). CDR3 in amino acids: CATVRQGDAYGYTF. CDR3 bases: TGTGCCACTGTCAGACAGGGAGACGCCTATGGCTACACCTTC.

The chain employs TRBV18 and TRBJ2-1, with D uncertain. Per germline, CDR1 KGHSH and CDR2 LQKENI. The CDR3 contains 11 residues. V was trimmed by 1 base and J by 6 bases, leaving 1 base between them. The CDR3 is CASSPRNEQFF. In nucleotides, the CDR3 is TGTGCCAGCTCACCACGCAATGAGCAGTTCTTC.

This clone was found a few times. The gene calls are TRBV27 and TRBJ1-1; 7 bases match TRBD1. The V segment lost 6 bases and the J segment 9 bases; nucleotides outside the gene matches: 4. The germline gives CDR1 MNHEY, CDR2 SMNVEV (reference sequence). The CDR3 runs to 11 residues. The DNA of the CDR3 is TGTGCCAGCAGGGAGACAGGGAAAGCTTTCTTT. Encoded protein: CASRETGKAFF.

This chain's CDR3 is CASSPPLLAARETQYF. The CDR3 bases are TGTGCCAGCAGCCCACCCCTACTAGCGGCAAGAGAGACCCAGTACTTC. This rearrangement joins TRBV7-9 to TRBJ2-5; 8 nucleotides align to TRBD2. V trimming: 5 bases; J trimming: 4 bases; junction bases outside the gene matches: 12. This CDR3 has 16 amino acids. Germline lookup yields CDR1 SEHNR and CDR2 FQNEAQ (reference sequence).

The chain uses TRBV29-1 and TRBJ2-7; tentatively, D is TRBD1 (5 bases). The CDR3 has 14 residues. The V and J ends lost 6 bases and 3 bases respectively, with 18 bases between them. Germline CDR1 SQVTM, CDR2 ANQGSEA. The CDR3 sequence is CSVKGSQANYEQYF. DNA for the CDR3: TGCAGCGTCAAGGGGTCGCAGGCTAACTACGAGCAGTACTTC.

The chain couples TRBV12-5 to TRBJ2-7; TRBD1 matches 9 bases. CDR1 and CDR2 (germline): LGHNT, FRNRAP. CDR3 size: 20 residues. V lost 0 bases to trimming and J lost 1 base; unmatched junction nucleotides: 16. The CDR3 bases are TGTGCTAGTGGTTTGGTAGGGTTTTTTCGGGACAGGGATATTTCCTACGAGCAGTACTTC. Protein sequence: CASGLVGFFRDRDISYEQYF.

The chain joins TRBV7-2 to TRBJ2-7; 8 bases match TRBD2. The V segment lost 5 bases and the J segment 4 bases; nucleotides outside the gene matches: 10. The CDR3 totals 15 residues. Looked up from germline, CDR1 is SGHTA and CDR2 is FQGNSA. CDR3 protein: CASSQAGTSGYEQYF. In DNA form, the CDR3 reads TGTGCCAGCAGCCAAGCTGGGACTAGTGGGTACGAGCAGTACTTC.

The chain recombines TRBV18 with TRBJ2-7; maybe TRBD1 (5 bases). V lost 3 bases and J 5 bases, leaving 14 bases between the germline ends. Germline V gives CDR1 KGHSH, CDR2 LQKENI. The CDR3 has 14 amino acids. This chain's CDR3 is CASSPPNKGNEQYF. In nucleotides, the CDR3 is TGTGCCAGCTCACCGCCGAATAAGGGGAACGAGCAGTACTTC.

This CDR3 reads CASSGTGGITEAFF. The DNA of the CDR3 is TGTGCCAGCAGTGGGACAGGGGGCATCACTGAAGCTTTCTTT. This rearrangement joins TRBV6-1 to TRBJ1-1; 11 nucleotides match TRBD1. There are 14 residues in the CDR3. Germline CDR1 reads MNHNS; CDR2 reads SASEGT. After removal of 4 bases from V and 4 bases from J, the junction contained 2 bases not matched to a gene.

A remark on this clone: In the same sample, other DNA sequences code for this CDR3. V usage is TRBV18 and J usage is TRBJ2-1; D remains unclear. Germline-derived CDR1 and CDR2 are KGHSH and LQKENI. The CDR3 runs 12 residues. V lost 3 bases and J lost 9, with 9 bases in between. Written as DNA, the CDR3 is TGTGCCAGCTCACCCACTAAGGGTGAGCAGTTCTTC. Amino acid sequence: CASSPTKGEQFF.

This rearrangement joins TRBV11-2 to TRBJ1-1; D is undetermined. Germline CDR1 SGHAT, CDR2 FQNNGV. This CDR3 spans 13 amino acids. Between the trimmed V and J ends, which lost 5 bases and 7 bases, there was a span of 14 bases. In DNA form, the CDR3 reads TGTGCCAGCAGCATAGGGTTGTTCAATGAAGCTTTCTTT. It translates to CASSIGLFNEAFF.

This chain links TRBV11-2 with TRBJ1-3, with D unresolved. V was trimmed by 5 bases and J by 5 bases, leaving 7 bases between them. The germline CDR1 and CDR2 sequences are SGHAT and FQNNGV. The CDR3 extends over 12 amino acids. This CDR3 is CASSESRNTIYF. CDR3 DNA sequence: TGTGCCAGCAGCGAAAGTCGAAACACCATATATTTT.